The T cell receptor beta chain under discussion was sequenced for a study of glioma-infiltrating T cells. The study's findings and limits: Non-neoplastic patients had below-expected tissue-blood divergence, while all gliomas exceeded expectation. Only very few CDR3 sequences appeared in both tissue and blood.

In regard to this clonotype: The target antigen is unknown.

Using RNA template, CDR3s of TCR alpha and beta were amplified with iRepertoire arm-PCR. For one-step reverse transcription and amplification, 100-400 ng of tissue mRNA or PBMC total RNA was used. TCRdb processed the multiplex PCR reads anew with MiXCR; each CDR3 protein has one entry. The repertoire holds 100,000 to 150,000 distinct CDR3 sequences, 20% to 25% seen once, with around a quarter in the top ten. The CDR3 has 14 amino acids. V lost 8 bases, J lost 2 bases, and 9 bases stayed unmatched. Per the germline V gene, CDR1 is WSHSY and CDR2 is SAAADI. This clonotype was sampled from a human donor with low-grade glioma or glioblastoma, undergoing nonglioma brain surgery, or in good health (not recorded which). The material sequenced was glioma tissue, nonneoplastic brain tissue, or PBMCs (not recorded which). This chain links TRBV10-2 with TRBJ2-7, with 7 bases lining up with TRBD1. As DNA, the CDR3 is TGCGCCAGCGGGGACAGACATCCCCCCTACGAGCAGTACGTC. Translation gives CASGDRHPPYEQYV.